Sequencing of this T cell receptor beta chain was carried out in a study of cytomegalovirus exposure and HLA in healthy donors. The study ran its PCR with 60 Vbeta and 13 Jbeta primers. Here immunoSEQ multiplex PCR was the method, and the copy in TCRdb shows in-frame clones only, minus some. The sample consists of around 100,000 clones, around 78% of them appearing once. Germline CDR1 MNHEY, CDR2 SMNVEV (reference sequence). This CDR3 is built from 15 residues. Trimming took 5 bases from V and 4 from J; bases not matched to a gene: 6. This clone was recorded a few times. Antigen specificity is unknown. Study outcomes and limitations: Association with HLA alleles at 0.05 false discovery rate was found for 15,000 to 20,000 TCR beta sequences in a later analysis. In an earlier analysis, in roughly 600 donors, most V segments appeared productive either ~90% or ~30% of the time.

The sequencing sample was made of PBMCs. The chain couples TRBV27 to TRBJ1-1; 11 nucleotides align to TRBD1. This receptor was identified in a male donor in good health and CMV-seropositive. CDR3 nucleotides: TGTGCCAGCAGTCCAGGACAGGGGGCGAGCACTGAAGCTTTCTTT. It specifies CASSPGQGASTEAFF.